Following are 7 T cell receptor beta chains from one sample sequenced in a study of radiotherapy plus CTLA-4 blockade in lung cancer. Clones were sequenced by immunoSEQ multiplex PCR, and TCRdb holds only the in-frame ones, with some missing. This table holds around 14,000 clones, around 72% found once. The material sequenced was peripheral blood, taken from a patient treated with radiotherapy plus ipilimumab. The receptor set was obtained from a human donor with non-small cell lung cancer whose response to radiotherapy plus ipilimumab could not be evaluated.

This clone was found once. CDR3 in amino acids: CASSPGLGETQYF. In DNA, the CDR3 is TGTGCCAGCAGCCCGGGACTAGGTGAGACCCAGTACTTC. V and J are TRBV7-2 and TRBJ2-5; 8 bases match TRBD2. The CDR3 covers 13 residues. The germline V gene encodes CDR1 SGHTA and CDR2 FQGNSA. V shed 5 bases and J 5 bases; nucleotides not matched to a gene: 4.

CDR3 DNA sequence: TGCGCCAGCAGCGTGTTACCGGGACTAGCGGGAGATACGCAGTATTTT. The encoded protein is CASSVLPGLAGDTQYF. The chain combines TRBV5-1 with TRBJ2-3; 12 bases are shared with TRBD2. The V and J ends lost 4 bases and 5 bases, in that order; junction bases with no gene match: 8. Per the germline V gene, CDR1 is SGHRS and CDR2 is YFSETQ. This CDR3 comprises 16 residues.

Only one count was recorded for this clone. Here the CDR3 omits its conserved ending phenylalanine or tryptophan, so a read error is the likely source. The J gene is TRBJ1-6, the V gene TRBV27; D not certain. CDR1 and CDR2 (germline): MNHEY, SMNVEV (reference sequence). V was trimmed by 2 bases and J by 8 bases, leaving 10 bases between them. The CDR3 runs 14 residues. The CDR3 DNA sequence: TGTGCCAGCAGTTTACTGGGCCGGTATTCACCCCTCCACCTT. Encoded protein: CASSLLGRYSPLHL.

The genes are TRBV29-1 and TRBJ2-7; D might be TRBD1 (6 bases). Trimming took 5 bases from V and 2 from J, leaving 16 bases between them. Germline CDR1 SQVTM, CDR2 ANQGSEA. This CDR3 region has 14 residues. The CDR3 region is CSVKPGTTTYEQYF. The CDR3 DNA is TGCAGCGTTAAACCCGGGACAACGACCTACGAGCAGTACTTC.

CDR3 DNA sequence: TGTGCCAGCAGTTTAACAGCGGGGGTGAACACCGGGGAGCTGTTTTTT. Residues: CASSLTAGVNTGELFF. V is TRBV27 and J is TRBJ2-2; 8 bases map to TRBD2. The V gene's germline CDR1 is MNHEY and CDR2 SMNVEV (reference sequence). The CDR3 has 16 residues. V gave up 2 bases and J gave up 1 base; unmatched junction bases: 3.

The chain links TRBV20-1 to TRBJ1-2; D is ambiguous. Trimming shortened V by 8 bases and J by 2 bases, and 9 bases separated the two germline ends. This CDR3 is 11 amino acids long. Germline CDR1 DFQATT, CDR2 SNEGSKA (reference sequence). This chain's CDR3 is CSTRQNYGYTF. CDR3 bases: TGCAGTACGCGGCAGAACTATGGCTACACCTTC.

The V call is TRBV5-1, the J call TRBJ2-7; 9 positions match TRBD2. The CDR3 loop spans 13 amino acids. The V and J ends lost 4 bases and 5 bases, in that order; junction bases with no gene match: 4. The V gene's germline CDR1 is SGHRS and CDR2 YFSETQ. DNA of the CDR3: TGCGCCAGCAGCCTAGCGGGGTATAACGAGCAGTACTTC. The encoded protein is CASSLAGYNEQYF.